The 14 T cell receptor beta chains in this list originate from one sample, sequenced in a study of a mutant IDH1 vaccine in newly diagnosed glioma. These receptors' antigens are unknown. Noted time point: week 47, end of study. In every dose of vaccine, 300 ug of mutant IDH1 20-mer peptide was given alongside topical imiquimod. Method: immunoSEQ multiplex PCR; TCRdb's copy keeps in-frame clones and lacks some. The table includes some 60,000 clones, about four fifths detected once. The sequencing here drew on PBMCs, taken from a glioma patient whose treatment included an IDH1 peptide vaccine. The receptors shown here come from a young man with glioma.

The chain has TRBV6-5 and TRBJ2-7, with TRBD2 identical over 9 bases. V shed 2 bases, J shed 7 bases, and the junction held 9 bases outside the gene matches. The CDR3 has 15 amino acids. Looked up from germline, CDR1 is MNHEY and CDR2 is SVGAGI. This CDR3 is CASSYLAGTAGEQYF. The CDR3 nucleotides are TGTGCCAGCAGTTACCTAGCGGGGACCGCCGGGGAGCAGTACTTC.

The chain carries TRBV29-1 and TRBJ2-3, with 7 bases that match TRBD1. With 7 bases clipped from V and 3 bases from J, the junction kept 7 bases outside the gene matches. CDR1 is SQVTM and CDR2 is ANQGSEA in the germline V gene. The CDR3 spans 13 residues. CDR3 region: CSATGIVTDTQYF. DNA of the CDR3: TGCAGCGCGACAGGGATTGTTACAGATACGCAGTATTTT.

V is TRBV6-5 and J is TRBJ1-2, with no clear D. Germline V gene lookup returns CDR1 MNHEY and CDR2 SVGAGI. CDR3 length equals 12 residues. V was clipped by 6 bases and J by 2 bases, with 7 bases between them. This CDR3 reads CASRQSNYGYTF. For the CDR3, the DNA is TGTGCCAGCAGGCAGTCCAACTATGGCTACACCTTC.

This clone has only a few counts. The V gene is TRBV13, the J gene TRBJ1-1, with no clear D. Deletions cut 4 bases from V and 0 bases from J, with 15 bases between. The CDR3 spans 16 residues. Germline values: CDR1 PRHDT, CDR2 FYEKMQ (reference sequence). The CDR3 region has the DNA TGTGCCAGCAGCTCCGGCTTGGGAGTTTTGAACACTGAAGCTTTCTTT. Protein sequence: CASSSGLGVLNTEAFF.

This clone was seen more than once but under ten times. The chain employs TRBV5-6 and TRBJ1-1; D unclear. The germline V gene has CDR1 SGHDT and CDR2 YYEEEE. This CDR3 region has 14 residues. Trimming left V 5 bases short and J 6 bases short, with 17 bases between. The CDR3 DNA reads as TGTGCCAGCAGTCCTTGGTACGATATTTCTGAAGCTTTCTTT. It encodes CASSPWYDISEAFF.

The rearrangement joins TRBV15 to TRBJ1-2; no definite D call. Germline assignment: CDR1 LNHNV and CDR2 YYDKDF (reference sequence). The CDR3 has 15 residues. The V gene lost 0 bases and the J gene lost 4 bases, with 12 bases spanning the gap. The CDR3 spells CATSRDPPSSYGYTF. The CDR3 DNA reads TGTGCCACCAGCAGAGACCCGCCCTCGTCCTATGGCTACACCTTC.

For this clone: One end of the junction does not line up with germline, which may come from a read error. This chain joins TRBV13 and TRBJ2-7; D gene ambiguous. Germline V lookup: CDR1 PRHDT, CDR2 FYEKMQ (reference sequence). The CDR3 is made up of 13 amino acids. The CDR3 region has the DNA TGTGCCAGCAGCTTAGTAATCTCCAACGAGCAGTACTTC. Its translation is CASSLVISNEQYF.

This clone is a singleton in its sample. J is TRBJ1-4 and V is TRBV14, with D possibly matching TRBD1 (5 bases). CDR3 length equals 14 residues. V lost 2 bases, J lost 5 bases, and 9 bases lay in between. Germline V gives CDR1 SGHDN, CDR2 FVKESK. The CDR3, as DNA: TGTGCCAGCAGCCAAAAATGGGGGAATGAAAAACTGTTTTTT. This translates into CASSQKWGNEKLFF.

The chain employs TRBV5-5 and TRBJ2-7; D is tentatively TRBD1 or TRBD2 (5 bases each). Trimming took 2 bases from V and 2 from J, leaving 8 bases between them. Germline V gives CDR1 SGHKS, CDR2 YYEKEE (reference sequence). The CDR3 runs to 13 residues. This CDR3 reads CASSFRGAYEQYF. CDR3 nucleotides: TGTGCCAGCAGCTTCCGGGGCGCCTACGAGCAGTACTTC.

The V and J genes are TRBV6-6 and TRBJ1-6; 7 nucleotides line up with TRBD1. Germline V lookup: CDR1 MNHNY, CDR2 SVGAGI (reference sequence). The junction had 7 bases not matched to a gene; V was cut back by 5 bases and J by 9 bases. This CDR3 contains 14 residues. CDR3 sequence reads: CASSPDRVGSPLHF. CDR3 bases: TGTGCCAGCAGTCCTGACAGGGTCGGTTCACCCCTCCACTTT.

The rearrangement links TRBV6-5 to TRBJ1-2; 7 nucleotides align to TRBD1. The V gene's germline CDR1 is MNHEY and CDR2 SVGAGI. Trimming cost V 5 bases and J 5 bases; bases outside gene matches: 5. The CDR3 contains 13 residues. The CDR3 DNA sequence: TGTGCCAGCAGTGAGGGACAGCGGTATGGCTACACCTTC. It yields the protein CASSEGQRYGYTF.

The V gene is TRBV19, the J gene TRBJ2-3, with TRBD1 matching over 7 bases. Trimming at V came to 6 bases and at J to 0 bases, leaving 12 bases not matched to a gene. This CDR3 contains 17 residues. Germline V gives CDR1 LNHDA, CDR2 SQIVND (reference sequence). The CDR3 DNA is TGTGCCAGTAGGGGTAGGGGGCAAATCGGGAGCACAGATACGCAGTATTTT. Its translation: CASRGRGQIGSTDTQYF. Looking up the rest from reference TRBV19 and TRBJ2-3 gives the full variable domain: DGGITQSPKYLFRKEGQNVTLSCEQNLNHDAMYWYRQDPGQGLRLIYYSQIVNDFQKGDIAEGYSVSREKKESFPLTVTSAQKNPTAFYLCASRGRGQIGSTDTQYFGPGTRLTVL.

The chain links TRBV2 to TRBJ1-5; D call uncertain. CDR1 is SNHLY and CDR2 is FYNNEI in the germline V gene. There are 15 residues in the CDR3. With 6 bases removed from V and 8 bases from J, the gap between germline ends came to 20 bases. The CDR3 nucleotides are TGTGCCAGCAGACCGAATCTGCCCCTGGCCAAGCCCCAGCATTTT. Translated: CASRPNLPLAKPQHF.

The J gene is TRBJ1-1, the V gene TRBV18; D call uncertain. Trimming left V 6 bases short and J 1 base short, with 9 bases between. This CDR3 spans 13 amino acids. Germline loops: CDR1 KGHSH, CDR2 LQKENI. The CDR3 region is CASSQGGNTEAFF. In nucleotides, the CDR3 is TGTGCCAGCTCTCAAGGCGGGAACACTGAAGCTTTCTTT.